The 25 T cell receptor beta chains in this list originate from one sample, sequenced in a study of CD8 T cells in ankylosing spondylitis. Each CDR3 protein is one row after TCRdb ran MiXCR on the 5' RACE reads. The sample consists of approximately 350,000 distinct CDR3 sequences, 20% of them appearing once. Sequenced: blood, either unsorted or a sorted T cell fraction (not recorded which). These receptors originate from a male donor with ankylosing spondylitis or in good health (not recorded which).

A single count supports this clonotype. The chain employs TRBV5-1 and TRBJ2-7; D ambiguous. V dropped 2 bases and J dropped 2 bases, with 2 bases sitting between them. In germline, CDR1 is SGHRS, CDR2 YFSETQ. The CDR3 runs 11 residues. CDR3 loop: CASSFPYEQYF. The CDR3, as DNA: TGCGCCAGCAGCTTCCCCTACGAGCAGTACTTC.

The V and J genes are TRBV6-1 and TRBJ2-5; possibly TRBD1 for D (5 bases). Trimming stripped 6 bases from V and 0 bases from J, with 20 bases between. Germline CDR1 MNHNS, CDR2 SASEGT. The CDR3 is 17 amino acids. Here the CDR3 DNA reads TGTGCCAGCAGCCCATACTGGGGCGGCCCGAACCAAGAGACCCAGTACTTC. It is translated as CASSPYWGGPNQETQYF.

This clonotype was observed a few times. The CDR3 reads CASRTATGDHNYGYTF. The CDR3 nucleotides read TGTGCCAGCAGAACGGCGACAGGGGATCATAACTATGGCTACACCTTC. This chain links TRBV6-2 or TRBV6-3 with TRBJ1-2; TRBD1 agrees at 8 bases. The CDR3 loop spans 16 amino acids. In germline, CDR1 is MNHEY, CDR2 SVGEGT. The trim removed 6 bases at V and 1 base at J, leaving 10 bases unmatched.

This clonotype was seen many times. This chain connects TRBV28 to TRBJ2-3; 10 bases fit TRBD2. The CDR3 has 16 amino acids. The J segment lost 5 bases and the V segment lost 6 bases, leaving 11 bases of the junction unmatched. Per germline, CDR1 MDHEN and CDR2 SYDVKM. The CDR3 protein is CASSPTSGWFQDTQYF. CDR3 DNA: TGTGCCAGCAGCCCGACTAGCGGGTGGTTTCAAGATACGCAGTATTTT.

This clonotype was recorded a few times. V gene TRBV15 combines with J gene TRBJ2-2; D remains unclear. There are 11 residues in the CDR3. Germline values: CDR1 LNHNV, CDR2 YYDKDF (reference sequence). V lost 5 bases and J 6 bases, leaving 4 bases between the germline ends. The CDR3 sequence is CATSLAGELFF. CDR3 DNA sequence: TGTGCCACCAGCCTCGCCGGGGAGCTGTTTTTT. The full variable domain, its missing parts supplied by reference TRBV15 and TRBJ2-2, is DAMVIQNPRYQVTQFGKPVTLSCSQTLNHNVMYWYQQKSSQAPKLLFHYYDKDFNNEADTPDNFQSRRPNTSFCFLDIRSPGLGDTAMYLCATSLAGELFFGEGSRLTVL.

This clonotype was picked up a small number of times. J is TRBJ2-1 and V is TRBV9; 12 nucleotides line up with TRBD2. Germline assignment: CDR1 SGDLS and CDR2 YYNGEE. Losses at the gene ends were 2 bases for V and 9 bases for J; bases not matched to a gene: 6. The CDR3 runs 15 residues. The CDR3 coding sequence is TGTGCCAGCAGCGTGTCTAGCGGGGGGGCCGCTGAGCAGTTCTTC. It translates to CASSVSSGGAAEQFF.

This clonotype was counted only a few times. The V call is TRBV12-3 or TRBV12-4, the J call TRBJ1-4; possible D gene TRBD1, 6 bases. CDR3 size: 14 residues. V gave up 5 bases and J gave up 3 bases, with 10 bases separating them. In nucleotides, the CDR3 is TGTGCCAGCAGTGACGGGACACCTAATGAAAAACTGTTTTTT. This codes for CASSDGTPNEKLFF.

The chain recombines TRBV4-1 with TRBJ2-1; 12 positions agree with TRBD2. Trimming removed 10 bases from V and 8 bases from J; junction bases left unmatched: 9. The germline V gene encodes CDR1 MGHRA and CDR2 YSYEKL. The CDR3 has 14 residues. The CDR3 spells CATRLAGAGDEQFF. In DNA, the CDR3 is TGCGCCACCCGACTAGCGGGGGCCGGGGATGAGCAGTTCTTC.

The rearrangement uses TRBV20-1 and TRBJ2-5; maybe TRBD2 (6 bases). The CDR3 contains 12 residues. The germline V and J ends were trimmed by 4 bases and 5 bases, with 11 bases remaining between them. In germline, CDR1 is DFQATT, CDR2 SNEGSKA (reference sequence). The CDR3 region has the DNA TGCAGTGCTAAGGAGGGCCAGGAGACCCAGTACTTC. Its translation: CSAKEGQETQYF.

This clonotype was recorded a few times. The chain is built from TRBV12-3 or TRBV12-4 and TRBJ2-3; TRBD1 aligns across 7 bases. V dropped 5 bases and J dropped 5; count of bases not matched to a gene: 10. CDR3 length: 15 residues. The chain's CDR3 is CASSPTDRVRDTQYF. The CDR3 DNA reads as TGTGCCAGCAGTCCTACTGACAGGGTTAGAGATACGCAGTATTTT.

The J gene is TRBJ2-3, the V gene TRBV20-1; 9 bases are a match to TRBD2. CDR3 size: 14 residues. V was pared by 1 base and J by 7 bases, with 6 bases of the junction left unmatched. Germline CDR1 reads DFQATT; CDR2 reads SNEGSKA (reference sequence). This chain's CDR3 is CSARVRGGGNTQYF. The CDR3 DNA reads TGCAGTGCTAGAGTGCGGGGGGGCGGAAATACGCAGTATTTT.

CDR3 nucleotides: TGTGCCAGCAGCACAACAGGGTTCGAGCAGTACTTC. Its translation is CASSTTGFEQYF. The chain links TRBV12-3 or TRBV12-4 to TRBJ2-7; possibly TRBD1 for D (6 bases). V was pared by 6 bases and J by 6 bases, with 12 bases between. The CDR3 sequence is 12 residues long.

This clonotype was seen a few times. The chain links TRBV9 to TRBJ2-5; D gene uncertain. Germline CDR1 is SGDLS and CDR2 is YYNGEE. Trimming cost V 3 bases and J 2 bases, with 5 bases left between them. The CDR3 covers 12 residues. The CDR3 sequence: CASSANQETQYF. The DNA of the CDR3 is TGTGCCAGCAGCGCCAATCAAGAGACCCAGTACTTC.

The chain carries TRBV6-1 and TRBJ2-7, with a possible D match to TRBD2 (6 bases). Trimming removed 8 bases from V and 4 bases from J, with 18 bases in between. The CDR3 consists of 14 residues. Per the germline V gene, CDR1 is MNHNS and CDR2 is SASEGT. In nucleotides, the CDR3 is TGTGCCAGCGGAGGGGTGATCCAAACTTACGAGCAGTACTTC. It is translated as CASGGVIQTYEQYF.

CDR3 nucleotides: TGTGCCAGCAGTGAGCCCGGGACAGGGGCTTATACGCAGTATTTT. The encoded protein is CASSEPGTGAYTQYF. The chain combines TRBV25-1 with TRBJ2-3, with 10 bases matching TRBD1. Unmatched junction bases numbered 7, after V lost 3 bases and J lost 7 bases. Looked up from germline, CDR1 is MGHDK and CDR2 is SYGVNS. The CDR3 is 15 amino acids. Complete variable domain (other parts from reference TRBV25-1 and TRBJ2-3): EADIYQTPRYLVIGTGKKITLECSQTMGHDKMYWYQQDPGMELHLIHYSYGVNSTEKGDLSSESTVSRIRTEHFPLTLESARPSHTSQYLCASSEPGTGAYTQYFGPGTRLTVL.

The V and J genes are TRBV7-9 and TRBJ2-7; tentatively, D is TRBD1 (6 bases). The V end was cut by 5 bases, the J end by 0 bases, with 17 bases between. Germline CDR1 is SEHNR and CDR2 is FQNEAQ (reference sequence). The CDR3 totals 16 residues. The CDR3 bases are TGTGCCAGCAGCATCGAACAGGGCGTTAGCTCCTACGAGCAGTACTTC. Translating it yields CASSIEQGVSSYEQYF.

The rearrangement links TRBV29-1 to TRBJ2-7, with 9 bases matching TRBD1. J was trimmed by 6 bases and V by 4 bases; bases with no gene match: 4. This CDR3 contains 12 residues. In germline, CDR1 is SQVTM, CDR2 ANQGSEA. The CDR3 DNA reads as TGCAGCGTTGGGACAGGGGTGAGCGAGCAGTACTTC. This sequence encodes CSVGTGVSEQYF.

This clonotype showed up many times. This chain uses TRBV12-3 or TRBV12-4 with TRBJ1-2, with D hard to call. Deletions cut 5 bases from V and 8 bases from J, with 15 bases between. The CDR3 extends over 13 amino acids. The CDR3 DNA reads TGTGCCAGCAGTGGTAGCGTGCACTCGGGCTACACCTTC. This codes for CASSGSVHSGYTF.

The CDR3 nucleotides read TGTGCCAGCAGTATTGACAGGGTCACTGAAGCTTTCTTT. Translation gives CASSIDRVTEAFF. V gene TRBV27 combines with J gene TRBJ1-1, with 7 bases matching TRBD1. Unmatched junction bases numbered 4, after V lost 5 bases and J lost 4 bases. The germline V gene encodes CDR1 MNHEY and CDR2 SMNVEV (reference sequence). The CDR3 has 13 residues.

The sample holds many counts of this clonotype. The chain employs TRBV28 and TRBJ2-2; no firm D call. The V end lost 3 bases, the J end lost 5 bases, and 4 bases lay between the germline ends. CDR1 is MDHEN, CDR2 SYDVKM, per germline. The CDR3 contains 12 residues. CDR3 in DNA: TGTGCCAGCAGTTTGGTAACCGGGGAGCTGTTTTTT. Translation gives CASSLVTGELFF. Drawing the rest from reference TRBV28 and TRBJ2-2, the complete variable domain is DVKVTQSSRYLVKRTGEKVFLECVQDMDHENMFWYRQDPGLGLRLIYFSYDVKMKEKGDIPEGYSVSREKKERFSLILESASTNQTSMYLCASSLVTGELFFGEGSRLTVL.

The chain recombines TRBV12-3 or TRBV12-4 with TRBJ2-3, with TRBD1 matching 10 bases. The CDR3 runs 17 residues. J gave up 4 bases and V 6 bases, and 13 bases lay outside the gene matches. This CDR3 is CASSVPGQGRGSDTQYF. Written as DNA, the CDR3 is TGTGCCAGCAGCGTACCGGGACAGGGGAGAGGGTCAGATACGCAGTATTTT.

The rearrangement links TRBV13 to TRBJ2-1; D is tentatively TRBD1 or TRBD2 (5 bases each). V shed 5 bases and J shed 5 bases, with 10 bases lying between them. The CDR3 is made up of 13 amino acids. Germline CDR1 reads PRHDT; CDR2 reads FYEKMQ (reference sequence). CDR3: CASSTGTNNEQFF. DNA of the CDR3: TGTGCCAGCAGCACCGGGACGAACAATGAGCAGTTCTTC.

This clonotype has a handful of counts. The chain has TRBV20-1 and TRBJ1-1, with D maybe TRBD1 (6 bases). Trimming left V 8 bases short and J 1 base short, with 14 bases between. CDR3 length: 13 residues. Germline-derived CDR1 and CDR2 are DFQATT and SNEGSKA (reference sequence). Here the CDR3 reads CSSPDRTNTEAFF. CDR3 bases: TGCAGTTCCCCCGACAGGACGAACACTGAAGCTTTCTTT.

V is TRBV7-8 and J is TRBJ1-6, with 9 bases aligning to TRBD1. V lost 8 bases, J lost 4 bases, and 6 bases stayed unmatched. The CDR3 extends over 15 amino acids. CDR1 is SGHVS and CDR2 is FQNEAQ in the germline V gene. The CDR3 loop reads CASGGQGRYNSPLHF. As DNA, the CDR3 is TGTGCCAGCGGCGGACAGGGGCGGTATAATTCACCCCTCCACTTT.

V and J are TRBV27 and TRBJ2-5; weak D call: TRBD2 (6 bases). From germline, CDR1 is MNHEY and CDR2 SMNVEV (reference sequence). Trimming stripped 5 bases from V and 5 bases from J, with 18 bases between. This CDR3 region has 15 residues. CDR3 in amino acids: CASSPLGRGDETQYF. In DNA, the CDR3 is TGTGCCAGCAGTCCCTTAGGGCGGGGAGATGAGACCCAGTACTTC.